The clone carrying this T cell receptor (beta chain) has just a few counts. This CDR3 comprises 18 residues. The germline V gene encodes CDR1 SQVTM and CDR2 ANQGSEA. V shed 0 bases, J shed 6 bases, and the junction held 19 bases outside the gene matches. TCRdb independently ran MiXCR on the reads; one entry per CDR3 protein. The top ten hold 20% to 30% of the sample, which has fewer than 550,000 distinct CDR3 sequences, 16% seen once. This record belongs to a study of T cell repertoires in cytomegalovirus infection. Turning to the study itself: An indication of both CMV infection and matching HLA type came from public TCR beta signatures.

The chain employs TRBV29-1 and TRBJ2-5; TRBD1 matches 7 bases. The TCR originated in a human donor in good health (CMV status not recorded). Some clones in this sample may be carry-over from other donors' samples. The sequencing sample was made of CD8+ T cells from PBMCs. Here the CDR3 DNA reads TGCAGCGTTGAAGATACGCGGACCCGGGACAGCTGGTTGAAGACCCAGTACTTC. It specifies CSVEDTRTRDSWLKTQYF.